In this sample, the clone carrying this TCR beta chain turned up many times. Its antigen is as yet unknown. V gave up 4 bases and J gave up 0 bases; unmatched junction bases: 2. CDR1 is SGHTA and CDR2 is FQGNSA in the germline V gene. The CDR3 contains 15 residues. TCRdb re-called the 5' RACE reads with MiXCR, one entry per CDR3 protein. The sample records roughly 600,000 distinct CDR3 sequences, approximately 19% being singletons. The sample belongs to a study of T-cell memory formation after mild COVID-19. Study background: Clustering of TCRs was largely donor specific.

General study results and limits: Confirmation of SARS-CoV-2 specificity was lacking for second-wave clones peaking day 37.

The sequencing input was PBMCs or a T cell subset sorted from them (not recorded which). The source of this sequence is an adult woman who had mild COVID-19 (a few samples of this study predate the infection). Cell type and time point are not known. This chain connects TRBV7-2 to TRBJ2-1; TRBD1 agrees at 8 bases. Here the CDR3 DNA reads TGTGCCAGCAGCTCCGACAGGGGCTCCTACAATGAGCAGTTCTTC. Residues: CASSSDRGSYNEQFF.